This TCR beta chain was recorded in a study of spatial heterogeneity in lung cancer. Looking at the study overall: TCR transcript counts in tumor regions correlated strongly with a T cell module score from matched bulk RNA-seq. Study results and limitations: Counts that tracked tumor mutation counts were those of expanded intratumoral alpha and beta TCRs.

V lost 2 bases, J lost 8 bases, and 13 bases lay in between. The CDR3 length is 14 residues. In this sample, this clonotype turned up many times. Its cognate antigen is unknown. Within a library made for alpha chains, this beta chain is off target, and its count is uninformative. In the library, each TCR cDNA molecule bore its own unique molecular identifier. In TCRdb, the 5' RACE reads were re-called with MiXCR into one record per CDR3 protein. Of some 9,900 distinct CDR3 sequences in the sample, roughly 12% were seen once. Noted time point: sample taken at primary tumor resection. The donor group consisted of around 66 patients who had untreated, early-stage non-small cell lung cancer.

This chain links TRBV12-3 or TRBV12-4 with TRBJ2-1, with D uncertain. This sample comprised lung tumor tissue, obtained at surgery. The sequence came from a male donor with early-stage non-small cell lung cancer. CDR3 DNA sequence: TGTGCCAGCAGTTTATACGCAGCTTCCTATGAGCAGTTCTTC. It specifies CASSLYAASYEQFF.